This TCR beta chain was observed in a study of identical twins. General study results and limits: Compared with unrelated sharing, twin-shared out-of-frame alpha sequences had more low-probability sequences. Invariant MAIT and iNKT cells could partly confound zero-insertion analyses. The study found weaker excess twin sharing in beta out-of-frame sequences.

TCRdb ran MiXCR on the 5' RACE reads and lists one entry per CDR3 protein. This table holds more than 400,000 distinct CDR3 sequences, roughly 15% found once. About this clonotype: The antigen remains undetermined.

CDR1 and CDR2 (germline): KGHDR, SFDVKD. The J segment lost 1 base and the V segment lost 10 bases, leaving 7 bases of the junction unmatched. This CDR3 has 15 residues. In addition, the sample was reused for a study of yellow fever vaccine responses in identical twins. From that study: Twins reportedly appeared to share part of their vaccine T cell response while keeping part individual.

The sample taken for sequencing was CD4+ T cells sorted from blood. This receptor was identified in a woman aged 18-35 years in good health. V is TRBV24-1 and J is TRBJ2-2, with TRBD1 identical over 8 bases. CDR3 sequence reads: CATRQGQGNTGELFF. In nucleotides, the CDR3 is TGTGCCACAAGACAAGGACAGGGGAACACCGGGGAGCTGTTTTTT.